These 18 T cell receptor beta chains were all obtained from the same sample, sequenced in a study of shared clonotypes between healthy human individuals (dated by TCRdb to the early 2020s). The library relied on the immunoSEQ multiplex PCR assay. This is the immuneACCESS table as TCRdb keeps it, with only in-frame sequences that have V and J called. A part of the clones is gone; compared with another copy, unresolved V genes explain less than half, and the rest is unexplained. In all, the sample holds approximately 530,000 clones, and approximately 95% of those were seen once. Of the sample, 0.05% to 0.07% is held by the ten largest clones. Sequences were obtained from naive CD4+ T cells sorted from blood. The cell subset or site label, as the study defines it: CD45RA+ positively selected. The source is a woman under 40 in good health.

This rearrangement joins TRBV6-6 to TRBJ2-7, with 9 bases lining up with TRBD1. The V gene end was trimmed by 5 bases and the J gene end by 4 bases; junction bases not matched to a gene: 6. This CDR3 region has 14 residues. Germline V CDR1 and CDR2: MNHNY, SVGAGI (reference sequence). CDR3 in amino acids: CASSPGQGMYEQYF. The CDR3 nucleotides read TGTGCCAGCAGTCCGGGACAGGGTATGTACGAGCAGTACTTC.

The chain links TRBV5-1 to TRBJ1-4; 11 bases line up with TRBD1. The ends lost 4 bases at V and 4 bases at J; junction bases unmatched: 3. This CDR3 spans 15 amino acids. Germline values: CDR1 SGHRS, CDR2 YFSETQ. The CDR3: CASSLGTGGNEKLFF. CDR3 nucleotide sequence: TGCGCCAGCAGCCTCGGGACAGGGGGTAATGAAAAACTGTTTTTT.

The CDR3 loop is CASSRTGDNYGYTF. Written as DNA, the CDR3 is TGTGCCAGCAGCAGAACAGGGGATAACTATGGCTACACCTTC. The chain carries TRBV7-9 and TRBJ1-2, with 7 bases fitting TRBD1. The CDR3 has 14 amino acids. J lost 1 base, V lost 5 bases, and 4 bases had no gene match. The germline CDR1 and CDR2 sequences are SEHNR and FQNEAQ (reference sequence).

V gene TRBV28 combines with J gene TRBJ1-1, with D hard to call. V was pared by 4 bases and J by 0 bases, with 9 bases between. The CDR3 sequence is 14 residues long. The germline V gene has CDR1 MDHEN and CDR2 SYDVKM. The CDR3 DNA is TGTGCCAGCAGTTCAATTGCCTTGAACACTGAAGCTTTCTTT. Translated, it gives CASSSIALNTEAFF.

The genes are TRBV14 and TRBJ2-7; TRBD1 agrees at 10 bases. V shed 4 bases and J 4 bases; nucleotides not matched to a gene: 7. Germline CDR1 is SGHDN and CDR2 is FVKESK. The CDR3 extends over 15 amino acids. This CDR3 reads CASSRSGQGGYEQYF. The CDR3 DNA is TGTGCCAGCAGCCGGAGTGGACAGGGGGGGTACGAGCAGTACTTC.

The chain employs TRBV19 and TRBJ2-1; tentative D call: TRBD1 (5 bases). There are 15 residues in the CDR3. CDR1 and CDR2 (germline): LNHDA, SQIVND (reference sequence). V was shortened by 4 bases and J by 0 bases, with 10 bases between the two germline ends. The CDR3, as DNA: TGTGCCAGTAGTAGAGACAGAAGCTCCTACAATGAGCAGTTCTTC. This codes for CASSRDRSSYNEQFF.

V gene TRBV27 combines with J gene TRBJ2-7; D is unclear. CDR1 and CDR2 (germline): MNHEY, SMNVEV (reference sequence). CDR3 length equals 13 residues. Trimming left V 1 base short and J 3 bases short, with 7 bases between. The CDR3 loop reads CASSLLANYEQYF. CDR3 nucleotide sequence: TGTGCCAGCAGTTTATTGGCCAACTACGAGCAGTACTTC.

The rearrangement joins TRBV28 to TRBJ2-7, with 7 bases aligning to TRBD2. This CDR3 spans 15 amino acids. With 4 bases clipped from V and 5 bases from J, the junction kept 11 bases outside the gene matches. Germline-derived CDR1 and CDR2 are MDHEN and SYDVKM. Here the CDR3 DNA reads TGTGCCAGCAGTTCCCCCCGGGAGGCGTATAACGAGCAGTACTTC. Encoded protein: CASSSPREAYNEQYF.

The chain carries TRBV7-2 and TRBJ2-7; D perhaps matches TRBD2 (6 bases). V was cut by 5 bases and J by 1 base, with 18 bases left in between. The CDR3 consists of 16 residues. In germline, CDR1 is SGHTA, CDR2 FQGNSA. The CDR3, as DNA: TGTGCCAGCAGCCGCGTGGGGCGGGACCTTTCCTACGAGCAGTACTTC. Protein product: CASSRVGRDLSYEQYF.

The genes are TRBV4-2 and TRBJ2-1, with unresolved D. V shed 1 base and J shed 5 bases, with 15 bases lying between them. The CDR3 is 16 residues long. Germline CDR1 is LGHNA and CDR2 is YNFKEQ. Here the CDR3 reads CASSQVFKSKHNEQFF. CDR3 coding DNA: TGTGCCAGCAGCCAAGTTTTCAAAAGCAAACACAATGAGCAGTTCTTC.

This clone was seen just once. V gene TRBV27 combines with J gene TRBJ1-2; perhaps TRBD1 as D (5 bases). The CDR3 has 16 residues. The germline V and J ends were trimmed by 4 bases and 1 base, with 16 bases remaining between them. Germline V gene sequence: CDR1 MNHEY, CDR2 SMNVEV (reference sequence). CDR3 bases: TGTGCCAGCAGTTCCCTCCTCGACGGGGGTAACTATGGCTACACCTTC. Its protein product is CASSSLLDGGNYGYTF.

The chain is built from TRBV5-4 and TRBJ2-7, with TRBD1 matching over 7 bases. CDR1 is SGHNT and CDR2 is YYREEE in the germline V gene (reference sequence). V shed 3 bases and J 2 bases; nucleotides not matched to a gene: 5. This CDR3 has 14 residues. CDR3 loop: CASSSKTGTYEQYF. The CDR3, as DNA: TGTGCCAGCAGCTCAAAGACAGGGACCTACGAGCAGTACTTC.

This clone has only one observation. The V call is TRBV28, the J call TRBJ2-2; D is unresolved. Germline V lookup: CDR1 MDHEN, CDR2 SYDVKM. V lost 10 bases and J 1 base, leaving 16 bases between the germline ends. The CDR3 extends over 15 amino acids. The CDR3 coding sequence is TGTGCCACCTCATGGCGAAGTCTGAACACCGGGGAGCTGTTTTTT. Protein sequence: CATSWRSLNTGELFF.

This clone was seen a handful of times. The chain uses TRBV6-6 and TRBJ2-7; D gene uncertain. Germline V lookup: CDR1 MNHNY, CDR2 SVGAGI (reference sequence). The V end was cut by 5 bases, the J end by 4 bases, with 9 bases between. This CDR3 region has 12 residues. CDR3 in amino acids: CASSDPPYEQYF. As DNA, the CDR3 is TGTGCCAGCAGTGATCCCCCATACGAGCAGTACTTC.

DNA of the CDR3: TGTGCCAGCAGTGAACGGTACTATGGCTACACCTTC. Translation gives CASSERYYGYTF. V and J are TRBV6-1 and TRBJ1-2; no clear D. This CDR3 is built from 12 residues. The V gene's germline CDR1 is MNHNS and CDR2 SASEGT. V was shortened by 2 bases and J by 3 bases, with 4 bases between the two germline ends.

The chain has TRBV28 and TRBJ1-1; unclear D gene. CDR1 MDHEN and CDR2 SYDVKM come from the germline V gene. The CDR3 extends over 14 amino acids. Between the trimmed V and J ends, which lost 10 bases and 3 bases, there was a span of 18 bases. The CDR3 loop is CATLRGTRDTEAFF. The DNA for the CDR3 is TGTGCCACCCTCCGGGGAACTCGCGACACTGAAGCTTTCTTT.

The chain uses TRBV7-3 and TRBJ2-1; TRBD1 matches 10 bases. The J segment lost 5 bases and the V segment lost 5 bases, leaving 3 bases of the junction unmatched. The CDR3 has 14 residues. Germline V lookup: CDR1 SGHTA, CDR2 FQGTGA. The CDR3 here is CASSEDRGHNEQFF. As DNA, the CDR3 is TGTGCCAGCAGCGAAGACAGGGGGCACAATGAGCAGTTCTTC.

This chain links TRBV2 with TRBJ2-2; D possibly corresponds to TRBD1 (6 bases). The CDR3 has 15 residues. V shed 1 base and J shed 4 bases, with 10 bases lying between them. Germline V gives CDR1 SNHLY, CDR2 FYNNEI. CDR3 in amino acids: CASSEGGRVTGELFF. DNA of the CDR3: TGTGCCAGCAGTGAAGGGGGGCGCGTCACCGGGGAGCTGTTTTTT.